This TCR beta chain was obtained from a study of cytomegalovirus exposure and HLA in healthy donors. Points from the study as a whole: Reportedly, cytomegalovirus status was diagnosed with high sensitivity and specificity.

Vbeta (60) and Jbeta (13) primers were used in the PCR. Profiling relied on immunoSEQ multiplex PCR, and the TCRdb table lists in-frame clones only, not all of them. Among about 160,000 clones listed, 75% to 90% were seen once. As for this clone: The antigen is not known.

The V gene's germline CDR1 is SGHRS and CDR2 YFSETQ. This CDR3 is built from 16 residues. The chain carries TRBV5-1 and TRBJ2-5, with 8 bases fitting TRBD2. The J call may be faulty, since TRBJ2-7 better matches the DNA end. Sequenced input: PBMCs. The receptor's source is a middle-aged man in good health and CMV-seropositive. CDR3 region: CASSRSGAGVVYEQYF. CDR3 bases: TGCGCCAGCAGCCGGAGTGGAGCGGGAGTCGTATACGAGCAGTACTTC.